A single sample is the source of the 32 T cell receptor beta chains below, sequenced in a study of blood T cell repertoires in COVID-19. Sequencing used immunoSEQ multiplex PCR; TCRdb keeps in-frame clones, though not all of them. In the table there are fewer than 700,000 clones, less than 90% of which are singletons. The specimen was peripheral blood. Receptor source: a woman in her fifties or sixties with COVID-19, enrolled during active disease.

This chain joins TRBV7-6 and TRBJ2-3; 7 nucleotides match TRBD2. The V gene's germline CDR1 is SGHVS and CDR2 FNYEAQ. Trimming took 0 bases from V and 4 from J; bases not matched to a gene: 10. The CDR3 runs 17 residues. The CDR3 spells CASSLARVAGGADTQYF. DNA for the CDR3: TGTGCCAGCAGCTTAGCTCGGGTAGCGGGTGGTGCAGATACGCAGTATTTT.

The rearrangement uses TRBV5-5 and TRBJ1-4; D might be TRBD1 (6 bases). Between the trimmed V and J ends, which lost 1 base and 5 bases, there was a span of 15 bases. Germline V gives CDR1 SGHKS, CDR2 YYEKEE (reference sequence). CDR3 size: 16 residues. CDR3 nucleotide sequence: TGTGCCAGCAGCTTGCTCCTCGGCAGGGGCAATGAAAAACTGTTTTTT. Translation gives CASSLLLGRGNEKLFF.

This clone occurred many times. The chain links TRBV5-8 to TRBJ1-5; D is ambiguous. The germline V gene encodes CDR1 SGHTS and CDR2 YDEGEE. The germline V and J ends were trimmed by 1 base and 7 bases, with 12 bases remaining between them. The CDR3 extends over 14 amino acids. CDR3 protein: CASSLYGTQQPQHF. The CDR3 coding sequence is TGTGCCAGCAGCTTGTACGGTACCCAACAGCCCCAGCATTTT.

The CDR3 protein is CASSQTGLGEKLFF. Here the CDR3 DNA reads TGTGCCAGCAGTCAGACAGGTCTAGGGGAAAAACTGTTTTTT. The chain couples TRBV6-6 to TRBJ1-4; possibly TRBD1 for D (6 bases). V gave up 5 bases and J gave up 8 bases, with 15 bases separating them. The CDR3 loop spans 14 amino acids. Germline loops: CDR1 MNHNY, CDR2 SVGAGI (reference sequence).

The chain employs TRBV5-1 and TRBJ1-1; 7 bases are a match to TRBD1. V dropped 4 bases and J dropped 3; count of bases not matched to a gene: 6. This CDR3 is built from 14 residues. Germline V lookup: CDR1 SGHRS, CDR2 YFSETQ. The CDR3 bases are TGCGCCAGCAGCCGGGGGACAGCAGACACTGAAGCTTTCTTT. Translating it yields CASSRGTADTEAFF.

The chain joins TRBV5-5 to TRBJ1-1; possible D gene TRBD1, 5 bases. The germline V and J ends were trimmed by 4 bases and 8 bases, with 9 bases remaining between them. This CDR3 is built from 11 residues. In germline, CDR1 is SGHKS, CDR2 YYEKEE (reference sequence). For the CDR3, the DNA is TGTGCCAGCAGCCGTACAGGAGAAGCTTTCTTT. This codes for CASSRTGEAFF.

This chain links TRBV19 with TRBJ1-6; the D is unclear. The CDR3 consists of 15 residues. Germline values: CDR1 LNHDA, CDR2 SQIVND (reference sequence). V lost 9 bases and J lost 12, with 24 bases in between. CDR3 region: CASTWEGSARGPLHF. CDR3 coding DNA: TGTGCCAGCACCTGGGAGGGCTCGGCTCGGGGACCCCTCCACTTT.

This chain uses TRBV30 with TRBJ1-2, with a possible D match to TRBD1 (5 bases). Trimming stripped 4 bases from V and 8 bases from J, with 14 bases between. CDR1 GTSNPN and CDR2 SVGIG come from the germline V gene (reference sequence). The CDR3 consists of 12 residues. The CDR3 sequence is CAWKLDGAGYTF. The CDR3 DNA reads as TGTGCCTGGAAATTGGATGGGGCCGGCTACACCTTC.

J is TRBJ2-7 and V is TRBV30, with D perhaps matching TRBD1 (6 bases). V lost 0 bases and J 7 bases, leaving 7 bases between the germline ends. The germline gives CDR1 GTSNPN, CDR2 SVGIG (reference sequence). This CDR3 is built from 11 residues. CDR3 DNA: TGTGCCTGGAGTGTACAGGGAGAGCAGTACTTC. Translated: CAWSVQGEQYF.

The J gene is TRBJ1-2, the V gene TRBV5-1; TRBD1 matches 9 bases. The CDR3 totals 15 residues. V was clipped by 4 bases and J by 8 bases; unmatched bases: 12. The V gene's germline CDR1 is SGHRS and CDR2 YFSETQ. The DNA for the CDR3 is TGCGCCAGCAGCCTACCGGGACAGGGAGGGGACGGCTACACCTTC. It codes for CASSLPGQGGDGYTF.

The J gene is TRBJ2-1, the V gene TRBV27, with D maybe TRBD1 (6 bases). The CDR3 sequence is 14 residues long. Germline CDR1 is MNHEY and CDR2 is SMNVEV (reference sequence). V lost 2 bases and J 3 bases, leaving 8 bases between the germline ends. CDR3 protein: CASSLLDSYNEQFF. CDR3 nucleotides: TGTGCCAGCAGTTTACTGGACAGCTACAATGAGCAGTTCTTC.

The sample holds one count of this clone. The chain employs TRBV5-6 and TRBJ1-5, with 8 bases matching TRBD1. CDR1 is SGHDT and CDR2 is YYEEEE in the germline V gene. V lost 3 bases, J lost 3 bases, and 5 bases stayed unmatched. The CDR3 is made up of 15 amino acids. This CDR3 reads CASSWGTGHNQPQHF. The DNA for the CDR3 is TGTGCCAGCAGCTGGGGGACAGGACACAATCAGCCCCAGCATTTT.

This chain links TRBV6-5 with TRBJ2-1; TRBD1 matches at 9 bases. Per germline, CDR1 MNHEY and CDR2 SVGAGI. V lost 10 bases to trimming and J lost 4 bases; unmatched junction nucleotides: 5. This CDR3 has 13 amino acids. For the CDR3, the DNA is TGTGCCACCACAGGGGGCACTTACAATGAGCAGTTCTTC. This gives the protein CATTGGTYNEQFF.

The chain recombines TRBV5-4 with TRBJ1-2, with TRBD1 matching 8 bases. CDR1 is SGHNT and CDR2 is YYREEE in the germline V gene (reference sequence). The CDR3 loop spans 12 amino acids. Losses at the gene ends were 0 bases for V and 8 bases for J; bases not matched to a gene: 0. Written as DNA, the CDR3 is TGTGCCAGCAGCTTGGCAGGGGGCGGCTACACCTTC. It translates to CASSLAGGGYTF. Full variable domain (outside the CDR3, taken from reference TRBV5-4 and TRBJ1-2): ETGVTQSPTHLIKTRGQQVTLRCSSQSGHNTVSWYQQALGQGPQFIFQYYREEENGRGNFPPRFSGLQFPNYSSELNVNALELDDSALYLCASSLAGGGYTFGSGTRLTVV.

The V and J genes are TRBV9 and TRBJ1-4; D perhaps matches TRBD1 (6 bases). The germline V and J ends were trimmed by 3 bases and 5 bases, with 8 bases remaining between them. The CDR3 has 13 amino acids. CDR1 SGDLS and CDR2 YYNGEE come from the germline V gene. The CDR3 protein is CASSGGQNEKLFF. CDR3 coding DNA: TGTGCCAGCAGCGGGGGGCAGAATGAAAAACTGTTTTTT.

The CDR3 loop is CASSQGQGWYGYTF. CDR3 nucleotides: TGTGCCAGCAGCCAAGGGCAGGGCTGGTATGGCTACACCTTC. The chain is built from TRBV3-1 (or the pseudogene TRBV3-2) and TRBJ1-2; maybe TRBD1 (5 bases). Germline-derived CDR1 and CDR2 are LGHDT and YNNKEL (reference sequence). The CDR3 is 14 amino acids. The V and J ends lost 1 base and 5 bases respectively, with 11 bases between them.

Comments on this clone: Other nucleotide sequences in the sample specify the same CDR3. The chain recombines TRBV3-1 (or the pseudogene TRBV3-2) with TRBJ2-1; TRBD1 is a possible D gene (6 bases). The CDR3 consists of 15 residues. CDR1 is LGHDT and CDR2 is YNNKEL in the germline V gene (reference sequence). Trimming took 0 bases from V and 10 from J, leaving 16 bases between them. The CDR3 reads CASSQDRNRVNEQFF. The CDR3 bases are TGTGCCAGCAGCCAAGATCGAAACAGGGTGAACGAGCAGTTCTTC.

The J gene is TRBJ1-5, the V gene TRBV2, with no clear D. Trimming removed 6 bases from V and 1 base from J, with 19 bases in between. The germline CDR1 and CDR2 sequences are SNHLY and FYNNEI. The CDR3 length is 17 residues. The CDR3 is CASREMSRGWSNQPQHF. The CDR3 DNA reads as TGTGCCAGCAGAGAGATGTCGCGGGGTTGGAGCAATCAGCCCCAGCATTTT.

The chain employs TRBV5-5 and TRBJ1-4; D gene unclear. CDR1 and CDR2 from the germline V gene are SGHKS and YYEKEE (reference sequence). V gave up 2 bases and J gave up 8 bases, with 19 bases separating them. This CDR3 is built from 16 residues. CDR3 sequence: CASSLARGGRIEKLFF. The CDR3 nucleotides are TGTGCCAGCAGCTTAGCCCGTGGAGGACGTATCGAAAAACTGTTTTTT.

This chain connects TRBV6-5 to TRBJ1-6, with 7 nucleotides matching TRBD1. CDR1 and CDR2 (germline): MNHEY, SVGAGI. The CDR3 covers 16 residues. Germline trimming cut 2 bases from V and 7 bases from J; bases unmatched to any gene: 8. The CDR3 loop reads CASSYLPTGTNSPLHF. CDR3 DNA: TGTGCCAGCAGTTACCTTCCGACAGGGACAAATTCACCCCTCCACTTT.

The genes are TRBV3-1 (or the pseudogene TRBV3-2) and TRBJ1-2, with D perhaps TRBD1 (6 bases). This CDR3 is built from 14 residues. From germline, CDR1 is LGHDT and CDR2 YNNKEL (reference sequence). The ends were cut back, 1 base at V and 5 bases at J, with 11 bases in the middle. This chain's CDR3 is CASSQVGQSYGYTF. The DNA of the CDR3 is TGTGCCAGCAGCCAAGTAGGACAGTCGTATGGCTACACCTTC.

The V call is TRBV9, the J call TRBJ1-1; 10 bases align to TRBD1. After removal of 2 bases from V and 11 bases from J, the junction contained 6 bases not matched to a gene. CDR1 is SGDLS and CDR2 is YYNGEE in the germline V gene. This CDR3 has 13 residues. For the CDR3, the DNA is TGTGCCAGCAGCGTGGGACAGGGGACTACGGCTTTCTTT. Its translation is CASSVGQGTTAFF.

The V call is TRBV27, the J call TRBJ1-1; D not certain. CDR1 and CDR2 (germline): MNHEY, SMNVEV (reference sequence). V lost 4 bases, J lost 2 bases, and 11 bases lay in between. This CDR3 is 14 amino acids long. This CDR3 is CASSYAGFNTEAFF. In nucleotides, the CDR3 is TGTGCCAGCAGTTACGCGGGGTTCAACACTGAAGCTTTCTTT.

This clone was detected only once. The same CDR3 also results from other DNA sequences found in this sample. V and J are TRBV3-1 (or the pseudogene TRBV3-2) and TRBJ1-1, with unresolved D. The CDR3 length is 13 residues. V gave up 0 bases and J gave up 5 bases, with 7 bases separating them. Per germline, CDR1 LGHDT and CDR2 YNNKEL (reference sequence). The CDR3 bases are TGTGCCAGCAGCCAAGATCGGGGAACTGAAGCTTTCTTT. This gives the protein CASSQDRGTEAFF.

The chain uses TRBV6-5 and TRBJ2-7, with D unresolved. There are 14 residues in the CDR3. Trimming cost V 0 bases and J 3 bases, with 9 bases left between them. The germline V gene has CDR1 MNHEY and CDR2 SVGAGI. The CDR3 protein is CASSYSLGRYEQYF. CDR3 coding DNA: TGTGCCAGCAGTTACTCCCTGGGCCGCTACGAGCAGTACTTC.

The J gene is TRBJ2-1, the V gene TRBV27; a weak D match, TRBD2 (5 bases). Germline V lookup: CDR1 MNHEY, CDR2 SMNVEV (reference sequence). V lost 6 bases and J lost 0, with 12 bases in between. CDR3 length: 15 amino acids. CDR3 coding DNA: TGTGCCAGCAGCCCCGCGGGCACCTCCTACAATGAGCAGTTCTTC. This encodes CASSPAGTSYNEQFF.

There are a few counts of this clone. Other nucleotide sequences in the sample specify the same CDR3. V and J are TRBV7-2 and TRBJ1-2; no reliable D call. CDR1 and CDR2 (germline): SGHTA, FQGNSA. The CDR3 runs to 13 residues. Trimming shortened V by 0 bases and J by 8 bases, and 10 bases separated the two germline ends. The CDR3 here is CASSLAGSGGYTF. CDR3 nucleotides: TGTGCCAGCAGCTTAGCAGGGTCGGGAGGCTACACCTTC.

The chain is built from TRBV19 and TRBJ1-1; a weak D match, TRBD1 (5 bases). Deletions cut 4 bases from V and 1 base from J, with 10 bases between. The V gene's germline CDR1 is LNHDA and CDR2 SQIVND (reference sequence). This CDR3 has 14 amino acids. Written as DNA, the CDR3 is TGTGCCAGTAGTACCCGACAGACGAACACTGAAGCTTTCTTT. Encoded protein: CASSTRQTNTEAFF.

The chain joins TRBV6-6 to TRBJ1-2; TRBD1 matches at 8 bases. Germline trimming cut 6 bases from V and 8 bases from J; bases unmatched to any gene: 11. Germline loops: CDR1 MNHNY, CDR2 SVGAGI (reference sequence). CDR3 length: 14 residues. CDR3 sequence reads: CASRTTGQVGGYTF. The DNA for the CDR3 is TGTGCCAGCAGGACCACGGGACAGGTGGGAGGCTACACCTTC.

This clone has only one observation. V is TRBV9 and J is TRBJ1-3; 7 bases agree with TRBD1. With V trimmed by 0 bases and J by 1 base, 7 bases remained unmatched. Germline V CDR1 and CDR2: SGDLS, YYNGEE. The CDR3 runs to 17 residues. CDR3 DNA sequence: TGTGCCAGCAGCGTAGCGGGAGGGGGCTTATCTGGAAACACCATATATTTT. Encoded protein: CASSVAGGGLSGNTIYF.

This chain links TRBV27 with TRBJ2-5; D is possibly TRBD2 (6 bases). The V end lost 6 bases, the J end lost 5 bases, and 16 bases lay between the germline ends. The CDR3 spans 14 residues. The germline V gene encodes CDR1 MNHEY and CDR2 SMNVEV (reference sequence). The CDR3 DNA reads TGTGCCAGCAGCCAAAGGTTGGGGGGTGAGACCCAGTACTTC. As protein: CASSQRLGGETQYF.

The chain employs TRBV30 and TRBJ1-1; D call uncertain. CDR1 GTSNPN and CDR2 SVGIG come from the germline V gene (reference sequence). The CDR3 has 10 residues. The CDR3 DNA sequence: TGTGCTCTAAGGCGGGGAGCCGCTTTCTTT. The encoded protein is CALRRGAAFF.